The rows below give T cell receptor beta chains drawn from one sample of a study of T cells in Graves' hyperthyroidism and ophthalmopathy. MiXCR, run by TCRdb on the multiplex PCR reads, gives a single entry per CDR3 protein. The sample contains about 480,000 distinct CDR3 sequences, 22% of which appear only once. The source material was blood. Receptor source: a woman in her 70s with Graves' ophthalmopathy. CDR3s include the opening cysteine and the closing phenylalanine or tryptophan. Each record gives: D gene, J gene, V gene, clone size, CDR3 protein, CDR3 DNA. D genes are given only for firm matches. Where a row states a size, it is once, few, many or the class of an expanded clone; other rows omit it.

. | TRBJ1-5 | TRBV2 | many | CASSDGLNQPQHF | TGTGCCAGCAGTGACGGGCTAAATCAGCCCCAGCATTTT
. | TRBJ1-5 | TRBV12-3/TRBV12-4 | many | CASSLRQGNFQPQHF | TGTGCCAGCAGTTTGAGGCAGGGAAACTTTCAGCCCCAGCATTTT
. | TRBJ1-4 | TRBV30 | . | CAWSNREKLFF | TGTGCCTGGAGCAACAGGGAAAAACTGTTTTTT
. | TRBJ2-1 | TRBV2 | few | CASSTDFGRNNEQFF | TGTGCCAGCAGCACAGACTTCGGTAGGAACAATGAGCAGTTCTTC
. | TRBJ1-1 | TRBV3-1 | many | CASSQVFVGEAFF | TGTGCCAGCAGCCAAGTCTTTGTTGGAGAAGCTTTCTTT
TRBD1 | TRBJ2-7 | TRBV6-1 | few | CASSRSGQPYEQYF | TGTGCCAGCAGCCGATCGGGACAGCCCTACGAGCAGTACTTC
. | TRBJ2-7 | TRBV28 | many | CASSSRWNSLYEQYF | TGTGCCAGCAGTTCGCGGTGGAACTCACTATACGAGCAGTACTTC
. | TRBJ2-3 | TRBV24-1 | many | CATSDHPPGHRTDTQYF | TGTGCCACCAGTGATCACCCTCCGGGACACCGCACAGATACGCAGTATTTT
TRBD2 | TRBJ2-7 | TRBV28 | many | CASSLPEGLAYEQYF | TGTGCCAGCAGTTTGCCTGAGGGACTAGCCTACGAGCAGTACTTC
TRBD2 | TRBJ2-5 | TRBV3-1 | . | CASREGSGRFETQYF | TGTGCCAGCCGGGAGGGTAGCGGGAGGTTTGAGACCCAGTACTTC
TRBD2 | TRBJ2-1 | TRBV20-1 | . | CSAPAGGYYNEQFF | TGCAGTGCTCCAGCGGGAGGCTACTACAATGAGCAGTTCTTC
. | TRBJ2-3 | TRBV11-2 | . | CASSRPASSTDTQYF | TGTGCCAGCAGCCGCCCAGCGAGTAGCACAGATACGCAGTATTTT
TRBD2 | TRBJ2-5 | TRBV18 | few | CASSPVSLAAQETQYF | TGTGCCAGCTCACCTGTTTCACTAGCGGCCCAAGAGACCCAGTACTTC
TRBD2 | TRBJ2-7 | TRBV3-1 | . | CASSQGTSDSEQYF | TGTGCCAGCAGCCAAGGGACTAGCGACAGCGAGCAGTACTTC
TRBD2 | TRBJ2-5 | TRBV11-3 | . | CAWSRTGTRASKTQYF | TGTGCCTGGAGTCGTACCGGGACTAGAGCCTCCAAGACCCAGTACTTC
. | TRBJ2-7 | TRBV12-3/TRBV12-4 | . | CASSFDASATYEQYF | TGTGCCAGCAGTTTCGATGCTAGCGCGACCTACGAGCAGTACTTC
TRBD2 | TRBJ2-3 | TRBV12-3/TRBV12-4 | many | CASSSGGLAVTDTQYF | TGTGCCAGCAGTTCAGGGGGACTAGCGGTCACAGATACGCAGTATTTT
. | TRBJ1-1 | TRBV20-1 | . | CSALRERNTEAFF | TGCAGTGCCCTCAGGGAAAGAAACACTGAAGCTTTCTTT
. | TRBJ2-7 | TRBV12-3/TRBV12-4 | . | CASSFPPAYEQYF | TGTGCCAGCAGTTTCCCCCCGGCCTACGAGCAGTACTTC
. | TRBJ1-2 | TRBV5-8 | few | CASSLTGSDGYTF | TGTGCCAGCAGCTTAACGGGTTCGGATGGCTACACCTTC
TRBD2 | TRBJ2-5 | TRBV11-2 | many | CASSPGTSGIRQETQYF | TGTGCCAGCAGCCCGGGGACTAGCGGGATACGGCAAGAGACCCAGTACTTC
TRBD2 | TRBJ2-7 | TRBV30 | few | CAWRASGTYEQYF | TGTGCCTGGAGAGCTAGCGGGACATACGAGCAGTACTTC
. | TRBJ2-7 | TRBV28 | . | CASSLGQLLLYEQYF | TGTGCCAGCAGTTTAGGACAGTTGCTCCTCTACGAGCAGTACTTC
TRBD2 | TRBJ2-5 | TRBV11-2 | many | CASSFRRGLASETQYF | TGTGCCAGCAGCTTCCGTAGGGGACTAGCGAGCGAGACCCAGTACTTC
. | TRBJ1-5 | TRBV30 | few | CAWSVRTEQPQHF | TGTGCCTGGAGTGTCCGGACAGAACAGCCCCAGCATTTT
. | TRBJ2-7 | TRBV5-1 | once | CASSSEGLPSYEQYF | TGCGCCAGCAGCTCCGAGGGACTCCCCTCCTACGAGCAGTACTTC
. | TRBJ1-1 | TRBV11-2 | many | CASSFRSEAFF | TGTGCCAGCAGCTTCCGGTCGGAAGCTTTCTTT
. | TRBJ1-2 | TRBV19 | few | CASSISGESGYTF | TGTGCCAGTAGTATATCCGGGGAGAGTGGCTACACCTTC
TRBD1 | TRBJ1-6 | TRBV6-6 | many | CASSYSRGGRDSPLHF | TGTGCCAGCAGTTACTCGCGAGGGGGCCGGGATTCACCCCTCCACTTT
. | TRBJ1-4 | TRBV4-3 | . | CASSQVGALEVLFF | TGCGCCAGCAGCCAAGTTGGGGCGCTCGAGGTCCTGTTTTTT
TRBD1 | TRBJ1-3 | TRBV7-2 | many | CASSDRTGGAGNTIYF | TGTGCCAGCAGCGACCGAACAGGGGGCGCGGGAAACACCATATATTTT